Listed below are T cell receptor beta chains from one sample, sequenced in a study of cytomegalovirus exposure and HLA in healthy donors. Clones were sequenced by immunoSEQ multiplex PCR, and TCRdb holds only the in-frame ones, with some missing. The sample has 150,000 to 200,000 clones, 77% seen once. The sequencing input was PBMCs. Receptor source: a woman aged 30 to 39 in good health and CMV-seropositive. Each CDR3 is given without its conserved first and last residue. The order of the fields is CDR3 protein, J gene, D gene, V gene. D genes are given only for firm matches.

CDR3: ASSPRGASYNEQF
J: TRBJ2-1
D: .
V: TRBV7-8

CDR3: AISVKRQDSYEQY
J: TRBJ2-7
D: .
V: TRBV10-3

CDR3: AWSVQVNTEAF
J: TRBJ1-1
D: .
V: TRBV30

CDR3: ASSQGLPRTYEQY
J: TRBJ2-7
D: TRBD2
V: TRBV27

CDR3: ASVPRGGRDEQY
J: TRBJ2-7
D: TRBD2
V: TRBV28

CDR3: ASSPIGRGPTDTQY
J: TRBJ2-3
D: .
V: TRBV28

CDR3: ASSLSGQGYQPQH
J: TRBJ1-5
D: TRBD1
V: TRBV28

CDR3: ASSEGLAVVYEQY
J: TRBJ2-7
D: TRBD2
V: TRBV2

CDR3: ASSPGQLYGYT
J: TRBJ1-2
D: TRBD1
V: TRBV6-5

CDR3: ASSESGGVTEAF
J: TRBJ1-1
D: .
V: TRBV6-4

CDR3: ASSVDRGAYEQF
J: TRBJ2-1
D: .
V: TRBV9

CDR3: AISESGDYGYT
J: TRBJ1-2
D: .
V: TRBV10-3

CDR3: ASSQAGRNTGELF
J: TRBJ2-2
D: .
V: TRBV14

CDR3: ASTKQGAGEKLF
J: TRBJ1-4
D: TRBD1
V: TRBV28

CDR3: ASSQDGRVTDTQY
J: TRBJ2-3
D: .
V: TRBV4-2

CDR3: ASSPTDLSYDEQY
J: TRBJ2-7
D: .
V: TRBV6-5

CDR3: ASSLASGQGSYGYT
J: TRBJ1-2
D: TRBD1
V: TRBV7-2

CDR3: ASRGPGLAGGSYEQY
J: TRBJ2-7
D: TRBD2
V: TRBV2

CDR3: SVQDRASTEAF
J: TRBJ1-1
D: TRBD1
V: TRBV29-1

CDR3: ASGNSGRANNEQF
J: TRBJ2-1
D: TRBD2
V: TRBV19

CDR3: ASSSTGGLGNTIY
J: TRBJ1-3
D: TRBD1
V: TRBV11-1

CDR3: ASSGGPPGGIAGVVQF
J: TRBJ2-1
D: .
V: TRBV6-1

CDR3: ASSSPGRVQYEQY
J: TRBJ2-7
D: TRBD2
V: TRBV28

CDR3: SVGKLQGSYGYT
J: TRBJ1-2
D: TRBD1
V: TRBV29-1

CDR3: ASTSVDTQY
J: TRBJ2-3
D: .
V: TRBV28

CDR3: ASSLTGGGPETQY
J: TRBJ2-5
D: .
V: TRBV7-3

CDR3: ASSLAADNEQF
J: TRBJ2-1
D: .
V: TRBV7-2

CDR3: ASSTNSGTGWEQY
J: TRBJ2-7
D: TRBD1
V: TRBV28

CDR3: ASSTLQIFQGSYNEQF
J: TRBJ2-1
D: .
V: TRBV7-8

CDR3: ASSSPSAGLYNEQF
J: TRBJ2-1
D: .
V: TRBV28

CDR3: ASSALGQPTDTQY
J: TRBJ2-3
D: TRBD1
V: TRBV6-4

CDR3: ASSPPGRLYNEQF
J: TRBJ2-1
D: .
V: TRBV18

CDR3: ASTPGRGQVSGNTIY
J: TRBJ1-3
D: .
V: TRBV28

CDR3: ASRNTGDSEKLF
J: TRBJ1-4
D: .
V: TRBV6-5

CDR3: ASSARQVVYGYT
J: TRBJ1-2
D: .
V: TRBV2

CDR3: ASRPDSGTTTQY
J: TRBJ2-5
D: .
V: TRBV5-1

CDR3: ASSLEGLARGETQY
J: TRBJ2-5
D: TRBD2
V: TRBV5-1

CDR3: ASSPGGDEKLF
J: TRBJ1-4
D: .
V: TRBV5-1

CDR3: ASTKVASGADTQY
J: TRBJ2-3
D: TRBD2
V: TRBV7-2

CDR3: ATGVGGGSTDTQY
J: TRBJ2-3
D: .
V: TRBV10-3

CDR3: ASSLRAESSYEQY
J: TRBJ2-7
D: .
V: TRBV7-2

CDR3: ASSEGLGNEQF
J: TRBJ2-1
D: .
V: TRBV7-9